This is a list of T cell receptor beta chains from one sample in a study of control samples from healthy donors and cancer patients. The repertoire was sequenced with immunoSEQ multiplex PCR; TCRdb's copy has only in-frame clones and lacks some. The sample contains 100,000 to 150,000 clones, approximately 90% of which appear only once. Specimen: blood. Receptor source: a man aged 45-60 years in good health. The CDR3 runs from the conserved cysteine through the conserved F or W. The order of the fields is D gene, V gene, J gene, CDR3 protein. A D gene is named only where the DNA matches it firmly.

NA	TRBV15	TRBJ2-7	CATSRVEAPYEQYF
TRBD1	TRBV4-1	TRBJ2-3	CASSQFSKGASDTQYF
NA	TRBV29-1	TRBJ1-5	CSVEVGVNQPQHF
NA	TRBV6-6	TRBJ2-7	CASSYPGAYEQYF
NA	TRBV5-5	TRBJ1-6	CASSSQGSSYNSPLHF
NA	TRBV18	TRBJ2-7	CASSSRQGTNEQYF
NA	TRBV29-1	TRBJ2-4	CSVGSTDVKNIQYF
NA	TRBV9	TRBJ1-1	CASSVVRTNTEAFF
NA	TRBV7-3	TRBJ2-5	CASSSTGHGTQYF
NA	TRBV2	TRBJ1-4	CASKDELELFF
NA	TRBV4-2	TRBJ2-2	CASSPQGGANTGELFF
TRBD1	TRBV19	TRBJ1-2	CASSLPGQYYGYTF
NA	TRBV2	TRBJ1-5	CASEGEGQPQHF
NA	TRBV7-3	TRBJ1-6	CASSFLRTFNSPLHF
NA	TRBV6-5	TRBJ1-1	CASSIYGYTEAFF
NA	TRBV2	TRBJ1-2	CASSESFQGNFGYTF
NA	TRBV5-6	TRBJ2-3	CATRRVGGSDTQYF
NA	TRBV5-1	TRBJ1-6	CASSLAGDPNLSPLHF
NA	TRBV10-1	TRBJ2-2	CASSADGAGELFF
NA	TRBV19	TRBJ2-2	CASSIRESGELFF
TRBD1	TRBV28	TRBJ1-1	CASSFETGGRTEAFF
NA	TRBV5-6	TRBJ2-7	CASSFGIGSYEQYF
TRBD2	TRBV9	TRBJ2-3	CASSSREGSSTDTQYF
NA	TRBV13	TRBJ1-1	CANSPPSRTLGTEAFF
NA	TRBV27	TRBJ1-6	CASSLNDRLSSYNSPLHF
NA	TRBV28	TRBJ2-1	CASNREIGWNEQFF
TRBD1	TRBV4-1	TRBJ2-2	CASSQWGDRGYTGELFF
NA	TRBV11-2	TRBJ1-2	CASSLDYGGIYGYTF
TRBD2	TRBV30	TRBJ2-3	CAAGGSFSTDTQYF
NA	TRBV30	TRBJ2-2	CAWSYQVTGELFF
NA	TRBV5-1	TRBJ1-4	CASSLGVAATNEKLFF
NA	TRBV29-1	TRBJ2-5	CSVESGDYQETQYF
NA	TRBV7-8	TRBJ1-2	CASSLAGVNYGYTF
NA	TRBV5-1	TRBJ1-3	CASSLEATSGNTIYF
TRBD2	TRBV19	TRBJ2-7	CASSTQAGGYEQYF
NA	TRBV10-2	TRBJ1-2	CASGNLIRGYGYTF
NA	TRBV2	TRBJ2-7	CASSDTVISYEQYF
NA	TRBV9	TRBJ2-3	CASSSRDTNTDTQYF
NA	TRBV5-1	TRBJ1-2	CASSPGAQALNYGYTF
NA	TRBV7-9	TRBJ1-1	CASSLVWTVVNTEAFF
TRBD1	TRBV5-1	TRBJ1-6	CASSLGGQFRSYNSPLHF
NA	TRBV10-2	TRBJ1-2	CASSGDSAGYTF
NA	TRBV3-1/TRBV3-2	TRBJ1-1	CASSQVRTRDRNTEAFF
NA	TRBV10-3	TRBJ1-6	CAISESWAGDSPLHF
NA	TRBV7-9	TRBJ1-4	CASSLELATAEKLFF
TRBD2	TRBV24-1	TRBJ2-3	CATSDLRRGGTDTQYF
TRBD1	TRBV7-6	TRBJ1-4	CASSSVTGERPYEKLFF
TRBD2	TRBV7-9	TRBJ2-5	CASSFEAGGLTYF
NA	TRBV12-3/TRBV12-4	TRBJ1-3	CVRGFLSGNTIYF
TRBD1	TRBV7-9	TRBJ1-2	CASSPGQNYGYTF